This section outlines one T cell receptor beta chain sequence together with its context. The assay was run at deep level. Assay used: immunoSEQ multiplex PCR; TCRdb lists only in-frame clones, some missing. Of around 1.5 million clones in the sample, approximately 98% were seen once. The study enrolled healthy HIV-negative adults without recent acute infections or vaccinations as donors. The length of the CDR3 is 16 residues. Germline CDR1 reads MNHEY; CDR2 reads SMNVEV (reference sequence). Trimming took 5 bases from V and 3 from J, leaving 17 bases between them. This sample is part of a study of shared clonotypes between healthy human individuals.

Material: naive CD4+ T cells sorted from blood. As to subset: CD45RA+ positively selected. The TCR was taken from a man aged 25 to 40 in good health. The V call is TRBV27, the J call TRBJ1-5, with D unclear. CDR3 sequence: CASSTTPPWNNQPQHF. The CDR3 region has the DNA TGTGCCAGCAGTACGACTCCCCCTTGGAACAATCAGCCCCAGCATTTT.